This T cell receptor (beta chain) was sequenced for a study of T cell clonality in common variable immunodeficiency. Each donor provided roughly 4.5 to 8.5 ml of heparinized whole blood. Using immunoSEQ multiplex PCR, the repertoire was profiled, and TCRdb retains in-frame clones only, with some absent. The sample is made up of under 45,000 clones, none counted only once. CDR3 length equals 14 residues. V was clipped by 6 bases and J by 0 bases, with 15 bases between them. Germline V gives CDR1 DFQATT, CDR2 SNEGSKA (reference sequence). In its sample, this clone was seen many times. Its antigen is unidentified. Read data end 3 residues before the CDR3 end; the end is taken from the germline J gene. Study conclusions and caveats: Shared TCRbeta clones were fewer between CVID subjects than controls. The cause of increased CVID clonality remains unclear without subpopulation sequencing. Reportedly, TCR beta sequences from common variable immunodeficiency showed fewer deletions and N-nucleotide insertions.

This clonotype originated in a person aged 18 to 75 in good health. The sequenced sample consisted of peripheral blood mononuclear cells. The chain joins TRBV20-1 to TRBJ2-7, with D tentatively TRBD2 (5 bases). This CDR3 reads CSAWSGSDSYEQYF. The DNA read from the CDR3 is TGCAGTGCCTGGTCGGGTAGCGACTCCTACGAG.